This T cell receptor (beta chain) emerged from a study of CD8 T cells in ankylosing spondylitis. TCRdb reanalysed the 5' RACE reads using MiXCR and keeps one entry per CDR3 protein. This table has about 130,000 distinct CDR3 sequences, more than 5.5% appearing once. This clonotype came up many times. The receptor's source is a female donor with ankylosing spondylitis or in good health (not recorded which). Sequenced: blood, either unsorted or a sorted T cell fraction (not recorded which).

The CDR3 region has the DNA TGTGCCAGCAGCCAAGACAGGGGCATTCAGCCCCAGCATTTT. Translating gives CASSQDRGIQPQHF. This chain connects TRBV4-2 to TRBJ1-5; a possible D gene is TRBD1 (6 bases). The CDR3 length is 14 residues. CDR1 is LGHNA, CDR2 YNFKEQ, per germline. V lost 0 bases and J lost 6, with 9 bases in between.